The source of this TCR beta chain is a study of radiotherapy plus CTLA-4 blockade in lung cancer. Using immunoSEQ multiplex PCR, the repertoire was profiled, and TCRdb retains in-frame clones only, with some absent. The sample has about 87,000 clones, around nine tenths seen once. This TCR came from a human donor with non-small cell lung cancer that progressed on radiotherapy plus ipilimumab. The source material was peripheral blood, sampled from a patient treated with radiotherapy plus ipilimumab.

The CDR3 region is CASSYSGGSYNEQFF. The DNA of the CDR3 is TGTGCCAGCAGTTATTCAGGGGGATCCTACAATGAGCAGTTCTTC. The chain is built from TRBV27 and TRBJ2-1; 7 positions agree with TRBD1. V lost 4 bases, J lost 1 base, and 4 bases stayed unmatched. This CDR3 spans 15 amino acids. Germline V gene lookup returns CDR1 MNHEY and CDR2 SMNVEV (reference sequence).